This T cell receptor beta chain derives from a study of shared clonotypes between healthy human individuals (dated by TCRdb to between 2020 and 2021). In the study overall: The cohort included a few men and a couple of women between 18 and 49 years of age. Per donor, three plates each were used for CD4 naive and CD4 memory, two for CD8 naive, and one for CD8 memory. Blood TCR repertoires of roughly five healthy adults were deeply sequenced to estimate repertoire size and the extent of clonotype sharing between individuals. To increase sequencing depth and limit assay-specific biases, different laboratories used diverse techniques to prepare libraries and sequence TCR repertoires. Between about 0.9 and 10 billion PBMCs per donor were obtained by leukapheresis.

Points the paper makes about the study in general: The small number of donors limited the genetic and exposure-history diversity represented. Pairwise subsampling led to the expectation that sequencing depth would affect the degree of clonotype sharing among donors. Even with the large sequencing depth, rarefaction of the sorted-subset datasets indicated that sequencing was incomplete. Naive subsets generally had larger estimated clonotype richness than memory subsets. Compared with non-shared clonotypes, clonotypes shared by all four sorted-subset donors had higher generation probabilities. Across four donors, approximately 5% of naive CD4, roughly 3.4% of naive CD8, approximately 2.5% of memory CD4, and about 0.4% of memory CD8 clonotypes were shared. Sampling was restricted to blood, and TCR repertoires in tissues likely differ from the TCR repertoires found in blood.

The donors were healthy, HIV-negative adults who had no recently reported acute infections or vaccinations. Every donor was a Caucasian adult residing in Nashville, Tennessee, USA. CD4+ T cells were enriched by magnetic negative selection, after which naive cells were positively selected on CD45RA and the negative fraction was taken as the memory subset. Blood was collected by leukapheresis, and PBMCs were isolated by Ficoll-Histopaque density gradient centrifugation and then cryopreserved in liquid nitrogen vapor phase. Analytical flow cytometry was used to check the purity and quantity of each magnetically sorted T cell population. Genomic DNA was isolated from every sorted fraction and measured by UV absorbance on a Nanodrop 2000c. Using the deep immunoSEQ assay, TCR CDR3 regions were amplified from genomic DNA by multiplex PCR. Genomic DNA extracted from each cell subset was distributed evenly over all wells of several immunoSEQ 96-well plates, and each plate served as one replicate. For sorted subsets, each replicate PCR was loaded with roughly 200 ng genomic DNA, equivalent to 25,000 to 30,000 T cell genomes. Purified libraries were measured with a Qubit 3.0 fluorometer, size-checked on a Bioanalyzer 2100, and measured again with the KAPA Library Quantification kit. A separate single-read 150-cycle Illumina NextSeq 550 flow cell was used to sequence each immunoSEQ 96-well plate. The paper's processing steps were these. The immunoSEQ output contained only junctional sequences without quality scores, so filtering could not match that applied to full-length reads. Sequences were annotated with PyIR, a Python wrapper for IgBLAST v1.9, using IMGT germline references to assign V/J genes and CDR3. Reads were filtered out if the reads had weak V/J assignments (E-value above 1e-6), no CDR3, stop codons, out-of-frame junctions, or ambiguous translated residues. V3J clonotypes were defined by identical inferred V gene, J gene, and CDR3 amino acid sequence. Percentage overlap between repertoires was computed as shared unique clonotypes divided by the size of the smaller repertoire. Richness of each repertoire was evaluated using RTK rarefaction, the Chao1 estimator, and Recon v2.1 estimates of unobserved clonotypes. OLGA was used to compute generation probabilities for all TCRbeta clonotypes that the gDNA method yielded from a few donors. The table was pulled from immuneACCESS by TCRdb, which kept in-frame rearrangements only. Such tables lose some clones; where checked, under half of the loss comes from unresolved V genes, and the rest has no known cause. The DNA was the basis for D and trimming; V, J and clone size are from that table. The sample contains 1.6 million or so clones, roughly 96% of them found a single time. The ten largest clones capture more than 0.9% of the sample.

The table lists this clone with a count of one. This receptor's antigen is unknown. Within one base of it there is no much larger clone, and no base qualities were kept. Sequencing was carried out using naive CD4+ T cells sorted from blood. Reading the label with the study, this specimen's cell subset or site is: CD45RA+ positively selected. This clonotype was sampled from a man younger than 40 in good health.

The CDR3 here reads CAISSTGGGEGQPQHF. The DNA sequence follows: TGTGCCATCAGCTCTACAGGGGGCGGAGAAGGTCAGCCCCAGCATTTT. The chain is encoded by TRBV10-3 joined to TRBJ1-5, with 9 central nucleotides matching TRBD1. For CDR1 and CDR2, the germline V gene lists ENHRY and SYGVKD. The CDR3 holds 16 amino acids from the cysteine to the phenylalanine. Of the read, only the CDR3 DNA is kept; its 48 bases are in frame from base 1. V is cut back by 6 bases and J by 6 bases, with 12 bases in the junction unmatched.